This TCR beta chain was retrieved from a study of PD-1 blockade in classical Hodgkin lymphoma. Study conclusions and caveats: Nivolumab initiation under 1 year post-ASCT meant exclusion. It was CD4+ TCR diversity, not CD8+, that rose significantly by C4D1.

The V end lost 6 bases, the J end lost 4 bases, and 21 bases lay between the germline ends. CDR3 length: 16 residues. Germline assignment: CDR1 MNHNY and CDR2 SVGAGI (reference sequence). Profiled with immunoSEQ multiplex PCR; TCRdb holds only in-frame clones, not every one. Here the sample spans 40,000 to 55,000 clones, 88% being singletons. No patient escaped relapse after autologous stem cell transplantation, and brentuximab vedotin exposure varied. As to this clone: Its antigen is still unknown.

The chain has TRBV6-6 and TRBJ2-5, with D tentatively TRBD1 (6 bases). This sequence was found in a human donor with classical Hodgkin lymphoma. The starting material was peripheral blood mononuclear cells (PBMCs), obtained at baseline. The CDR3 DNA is TGTGCCAGCAGAGCCCCGAGTCGGGGCAGGGGAGAGACCCAGTACTTC. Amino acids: CASRAPSRGRGETQYF.